One sample yielded the 13 T cell receptor beta chains listed below, sequenced in a study of blood T cell repertoires in COVID-19. The data were produced by immunoSEQ multiplex PCR, yet TCRdb's version contains in-frame clones alone and is incomplete. The sample carries roughly 250,000 clones, roughly 90% recorded once. Specimen: PBMCs or T cells enriched from blood (not recorded which). All receptors derive from a woman aged 45-65 years who had recovered from COVID-19.

This chain joins TRBV5-6 and TRBJ1-1; 8 positions agree with TRBD1. With V trimmed by 4 bases and J by 3 bases, 5 bases remained unmatched. Germline V CDR1 and CDR2: SGHDT, YYEEEE. The CDR3 loop spans 14 amino acids. CDR3 region: CASSRTGSDTEAFF. The CDR3 bases are TGTGCCAGCAGCCGGACAGGGTCGGACACTGAAGCTTTCTTT.

The chain joins TRBV28 to TRBJ2-7, with D tentatively TRBD2 (5 bases). Germline V gene data show CDR1 as MDHEN and CDR2 as SYDVKM. The CDR3 length is 13 residues. Trimming pared 6 bases from V and 0 bases from J, leaving 9 bases between. CDR3 DNA: TGTGCCAGCAGGGACGGGAACTCCTACGAGCAGTACTTC. As protein: CASRDGNSYEQYF.

The chain links TRBV2 to TRBJ2-2; the D gene is possibly TRBD1 (5 bases). The V gene's germline CDR1 is SNHLY and CDR2 FYNNEI. CDR3 size: 15 residues. Trimming took off 4 bases at V and 4 bases at J, with 13 bases between the two ends. The CDR3 nucleotides read TGTGCCAGCAGTGTGGACAATGTCCCCACCGGGGAGCTGTTTTTT. Its protein product is CASSVDNVPTGELFF.

The chain joins TRBV30 to TRBJ1-2, with 10 bases lining up with TRBD1. This CDR3 region has 14 residues. Germline trimming cut 8 bases from V and 4 bases from J; bases unmatched to any gene: 10. In germline, CDR1 is GTSNPN, CDR2 SVGIG (reference sequence). The CDR3 sequence is CAGYLRDRGYGYTF. The CDR3, as DNA: TGTGCCGGATACCTCCGGGACAGGGGCTATGGCTACACCTTC.

The gene calls are TRBV11-2 and TRBJ2-1, with 7 positions matching TRBD2. Per germline, CDR1 SGHAT and CDR2 FQNNGV. With V trimmed by 6 bases and J by 7 bases, 9 bases remained unmatched. The CDR3 loop spans 14 amino acids. The CDR3: CASSPGTTSNEQFF. The CDR3 coding sequence is TGTGCCAGCAGTCCAGGGACTACGTCGAATGAGCAGTTCTTC.

The chain has TRBV27 and TRBJ1-5, with 9 bases lining up with TRBD1. With 9 bases clipped from V and 6 bases from J, the junction kept 9 bases outside the gene matches. This CDR3 contains 14 residues. CDR1 and CDR2 from the germline V gene are MNHEY and SMNVEV (reference sequence). The CDR3, as DNA: TGTGCCAGTCACGGGACAGGGAAAGGTCAGCCCCAGCATTTT. Translation: CASHGTGKGQPQHF.

The chain links TRBV4-1 to TRBJ2-1; 8 bases agree with TRBD2. Germline loops: CDR1 MGHRA, CDR2 YSYEKL. J gave up 4 bases and V 6 bases, and 8 bases lay outside the gene matches. The CDR3 totals 15 residues. In DNA, the CDR3 is TGCGCCAGCAGAAAAGACAGCGGGAGTTACAATGAGCAGTTCTTC. Translating gives CASRKDSGSYNEQFF.

V is TRBV29-1 and J is TRBJ2-7; TRBD2 is a possible D gene (6 bases). CDR3 length equals 12 residues. Germline V lookup: CDR1 SQVTM, CDR2 ANQGSEA. V was trimmed by 4 bases and J by 4 bases, leaving 11 bases between them. The CDR3 loop reads CSVVRGSYEQYF. CDR3 sequence (DNA): TGCAGCGTTGTTCGGGGGAGTTACGAGCAGTACTTC.

The chain employs TRBV4-1 and TRBJ1-4; D gene ambiguous. V was pared by 1 base and J by 8 bases, with 17 bases between. Germline lookup yields CDR1 MGHRA and CDR2 YSYEKL. This CDR3 has 16 residues. CDR3 sequence reads: CASSQGFPGMREKLFF. The CDR3 bases are TGCGCCAGCAGCCAAGGGTTTCCGGGGATGAGGGAAAAACTGTTTTTT.

The chain links TRBV9 to TRBJ2-6; D remains unclear. Germline V gene sequence: CDR1 SGDLS, CDR2 YYNGEE. V was shortened by 3 bases and J by 0 bases, with 7 bases between the two germline ends. This CDR3 comprises 15 residues. The CDR3 loop is CASSGANSGANVLTF. In DNA form, the CDR3 reads TGTGCCAGCAGCGGGGCGAACTCTGGGGCCAACGTCCTGACTTTC.

The J gene is TRBJ1-5, the V gene TRBV28; possible D gene TRBD1, 6 bases. The germline V gene has CDR1 MDHEN and CDR2 SYDVKM. This CDR3 has 15 residues. The V gene lost 3 bases and the J gene lost 8 bases, with 17 bases spanning the gap. The CDR3 here is CASSLPGDSFEPQHF. CDR3 DNA: TGTGCCAGCAGTTTGCCAGGGGATTCGTTTGAGCCCCAGCATTTT.

This clone was observed many times. This chain uses TRBV27 with TRBJ2-1, with D uncertain. The CDR3 is 14 residues long. Trimming removed 7 bases from V and 0 bases from J, with 10 bases in between. Germline-derived CDR1 and CDR2 are MNHEY and SMNVEV (reference sequence). CDR3 amino acids: CASNTRSSYNEQFF. CDR3 coding DNA: TGTGCCAGCAATACACGGAGCTCCTACAATGAGCAGTTCTTC.

The V call is TRBV4-3, the J call TRBJ2-2, with D maybe TRBD1 (8 bases). Between the trimmed V and J ends, which lost 4 bases and 5 bases, there was a span of 17 bases. Germline values: CDR1 LGHNA, CDR2 YSLEER. This CDR3 is built from 16 residues. CDR3 DNA sequence: TGCGCCAGCAGCCCTCGCACAGGGGGAGGGACCGGGGAGCTGTTTTTT. This codes for CASSPRTGGGTGELFF.